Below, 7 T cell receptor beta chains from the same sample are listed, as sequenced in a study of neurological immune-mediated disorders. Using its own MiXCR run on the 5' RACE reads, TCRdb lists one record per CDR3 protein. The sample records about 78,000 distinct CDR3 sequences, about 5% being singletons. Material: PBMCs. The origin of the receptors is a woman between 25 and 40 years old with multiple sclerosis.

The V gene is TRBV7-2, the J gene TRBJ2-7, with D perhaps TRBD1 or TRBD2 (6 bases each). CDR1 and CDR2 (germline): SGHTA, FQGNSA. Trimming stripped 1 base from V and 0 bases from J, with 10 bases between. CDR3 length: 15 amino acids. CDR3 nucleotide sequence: TGTGCCAGCAGCTTAGGGGGGGCACTCTCCTACGAGCAGTACGTC. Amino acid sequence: CASSLGGALSYEQYV.

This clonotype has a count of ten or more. CDR3 DNA sequence: TGCGCCAGCAGCGCTAGCGACCAAGAGACCCAGTACTTC. As protein: CASSASDQETQYF. This chain joins TRBV5-1 and TRBJ2-5; weak D call: TRBD2 (6 bases). The V gene lost 4 bases and the J gene lost 0 bases, with 7 bases spanning the gap. Germline CDR1 reads SGHRS; CDR2 reads YFSETQ. This CDR3 contains 13 residues.

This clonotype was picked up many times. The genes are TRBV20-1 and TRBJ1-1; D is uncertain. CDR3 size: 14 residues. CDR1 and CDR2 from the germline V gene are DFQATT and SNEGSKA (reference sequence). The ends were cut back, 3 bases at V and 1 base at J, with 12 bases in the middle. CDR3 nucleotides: TGCAGTGCTAGGGCCCCGGGTCCGAACACTGAAGCTTTCTTT. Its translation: CSARAPGPNTEAFF.

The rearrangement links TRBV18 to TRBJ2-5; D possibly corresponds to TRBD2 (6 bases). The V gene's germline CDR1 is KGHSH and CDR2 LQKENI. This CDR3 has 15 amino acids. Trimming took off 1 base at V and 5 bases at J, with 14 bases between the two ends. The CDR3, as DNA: TGTGCCAGCTCACCACAGCGGGCCCTCCGGGAGACCCAGTACTTC. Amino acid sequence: CASSPQRALRETQYF. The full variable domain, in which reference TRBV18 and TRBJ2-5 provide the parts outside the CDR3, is NAGVMQNPRHLVRRRGQEARLRCSPMKGHSHVYWYRQLPEEGLKFMVYLQKENIIDESGMPKERFSAEFPKEGPSILRIQQVVRGDSAAYFCASSPQRALRETQYFGPGTRLLVL.

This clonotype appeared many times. The CDR3 region is CSARVWQGGTYEQYF. Here the CDR3 DNA reads TGCAGTGCTAGGGTCTGGCAGGGGGGAACCTACGAGCAGTACTTC. V is TRBV20-1 and J is TRBJ2-7; perhaps TRBD1 as D (7 bases). Per the germline V gene, CDR1 is DFQATT and CDR2 is SNEGSKA (reference sequence). The CDR3 runs to 15 residues. Trimming pared 3 bases from V and 2 bases from J, leaving 17 bases between.

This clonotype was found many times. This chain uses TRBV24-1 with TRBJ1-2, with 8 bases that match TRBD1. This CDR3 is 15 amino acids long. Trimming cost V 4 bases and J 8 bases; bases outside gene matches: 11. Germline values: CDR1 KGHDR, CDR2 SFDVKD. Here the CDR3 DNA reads TGTGCCACCAGTGACCCAGGGGGCAAAGGGGCAGGCTACACCTTC. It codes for CATSDPGGKGAGYTF.

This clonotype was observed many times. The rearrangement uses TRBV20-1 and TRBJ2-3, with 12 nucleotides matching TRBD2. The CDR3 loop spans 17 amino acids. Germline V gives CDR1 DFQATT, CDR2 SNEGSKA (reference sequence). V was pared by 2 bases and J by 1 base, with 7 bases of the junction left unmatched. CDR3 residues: CSARRLAGVFGTDTQYF. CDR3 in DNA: TGCAGTGCTAGAAGACTAGCGGGAGTGTTTGGCACAGATACGCAGTATTTT.